One sample yielded the 30 T cell receptor beta chains listed below, sequenced in a study of blood T cell repertoires in COVID-19. TCRdb's table, derived via immunoSEQ multiplex PCR, lists solely in-frame clones and lacks some. The data show approximately 220,000 clones, about 87% seen once. Sample: PBMCs or T cells enriched from blood (not recorded which). All receptors come from a man aged 25-45 years who had recovered from COVID-19.

The chain is built from TRBV20-1 and TRBJ1-5; 8 bases line up with TRBD1. Trimming removed 3 bases from V and 4 bases from J; junction bases left unmatched: 5. The CDR3 has 14 amino acids. Per the germline V gene, CDR1 is DFQATT and CDR2 is SNEGSKA (reference sequence). The CDR3 loop is CSASATGGNQPQHF. In nucleotides, the CDR3 is TGCAGTGCTAGTGCAACAGGGGGAAATCAGCCCCAGCATTTT.

This clone came up a few times. This chain links TRBV12-3 or TRBV12-4 with TRBJ1-1, with D unresolved. The CDR3 is made up of 10 amino acids. V was shortened by 3 bases and J by 7 bases, with 3 bases between the two germline ends. The CDR3 region is CASSFSEAFF. For the CDR3, the DNA is TGTGCCAGCAGTTTCAGTGAAGCTTTCTTT.

This clone was seen more than once but under ten times. Other DNA sequences within the sample encode an identical CDR3. This chain links TRBV7-9 with TRBJ2-5; TRBD2 matches 9 bases. The V gene's germline CDR1 is SEHNR and CDR2 FQNEAQ (reference sequence). The CDR3 has 16 residues. Trimming cost V 3 bases and J 2 bases; bases outside gene matches: 7. CDR3 loop: CASSLGGLAGQETQYF. The CDR3 DNA reads TGTGCCAGCAGCTTGGGGGGCCTAGCGGGGCAAGAGACCCAGTACTTC.

This clone appeared once. The rearrangement links TRBV3-1 (or the pseudogene TRBV3-2) to TRBJ2-5; 10 positions match TRBD2. CDR1 and CDR2 (germline): LGHDT, YNNKEL (reference sequence). The CDR3 totals 15 residues. Trimming at V came to 10 bases and at J to 5 bases, leaving 13 bases not matched to a gene. The DNA of the CDR3 is TGTGCCACCCAGAGGAGCGGGGGGGCGCGGGAGACCCAGTACTTC. Translating it yields CATQRSGGARETQYF.

This clone was seen only once. The V and J genes are TRBV7-9 and TRBJ2-3; perhaps TRBD1 as D (7 bases). The V gene lost 10 bases and the J gene lost 1 base, with 21 bases spanning the gap. Germline V gives CDR1 SEHNR, CDR2 FQNEAQ (reference sequence). CDR3 length: 16 amino acids. Here the CDR3 reads CAIDQGGGRGTDTQYF. In nucleotides, the CDR3 is TGTGCCATCGATCAGGGGGGTGGTCGTGGCACAGATACGCAGTATTTT.

This clone was detected once. The junction departs from the called germline gene at one end, perhaps through a read error. The chain is built from TRBV5-1 and TRBJ1-2, with a tentative D call TRBD1 (6 bases). Looked up from germline, CDR1 is SGHRS and CDR2 is YFSETQ. The CDR3 is made up of 17 amino acids. The CDR3: CASTLSPGGGAFRGYTF. In DNA form, the CDR3 reads TGCGCCAGCACCTTGTCCCCCGGGGGGGGCGCCTTCCGTGGCTACACCTTC.

The chain joins TRBV18 to TRBJ2-2; a weak D match, TRBD1 (6 bases). Germline values: CDR1 KGHSH, CDR2 LQKENI. V lost 4 bases, J lost 3 bases, and 12 bases lay in between. CDR3 length equals 15 residues. This CDR3 reads CASSRGQSDTGELFF. DNA of the CDR3: TGTGCCAGCTCACGCGGACAGTCGGACACCGGGGAGCTGTTTTTT.

This clone showed up just once. The chain uses TRBV25-1 and TRBJ2-1; weak D call: TRBD1 (6 bases). Germline V gene sequence: CDR1 MGHDK, CDR2 SYGVNS. The CDR3 sequence is 14 residues long. V was clipped by 2 bases and J by 9 bases, with 14 bases between them. The CDR3 DNA sequence: TGTGCCAGCAGTGAACTATTGGGGGCCGGTGAGCAGTTCTTC. This encodes CASSELLGAGEQFF.

The chain employs TRBV28 and TRBJ1-5; D is unresolved. Germline values: CDR1 MDHEN, CDR2 SYDVKM. There are 17 residues in the CDR3. The V end lost 6 bases, the J end lost 0 bases, and 18 bases lay between the germline ends. In nucleotides, the CDR3 is TGTGCCAGCAGCCTAGAAGAAGACTGGTATAGCAATCAGCCCCAGCATTTT. Translated, it gives CASSLEEDWYSNQPQHF.

The chain employs TRBV28 and TRBJ1-5; D unclear. The V end was cut by 5 bases, the J end by 4 bases, with 12 bases between. The length of the CDR3 is 14 residues. The V gene's germline CDR1 is MDHEN and CDR2 SYDVKM. The CDR3 bases are TGTGCCAGCAGTCCCCACTACCGAAATCAGCCCCAGCATTTT. Its translation: CASSPHYRNQPQHF. Looking up the rest from reference TRBV28 and TRBJ1-5 gives the full variable domain: DVKVTQSSRYLVKRTGEKVFLECVQDMDHENMFWYRQDPGLGLRLIYFSYDVKMKEKGDIPEGYSVSREKKERFSLILESASTNQTSMYLCASSPHYRNQPQHFGDGTRLSIL.

The gene calls are TRBV21-1 and TRBJ1-1; whether TRBD1, the table's D call, matches the DNA was not checked. TRBV21-1 is marked as a pseudogene. The CDR3 is 19 residues long. Here the CDR3 reads CASSKEIRDRGDRNTEAFF. The CDR3 DNA reads TGTGCCAGCAGCAAAGAGATAAGGGACAGGGGAGATAGGAACACTGAAGCTTTCTTT.

This clone was counted a few times. The V call is TRBV6-2 or TRBV6-3, the J call TRBJ1-5; a weak D match, TRBD1 (6 bases). Trimming cost V 2 bases and J 4 bases, with 9 bases left between them. The germline V gene has CDR1 MNHEY and CDR2 SVGEGT. This CDR3 has 14 residues. The CDR3 bases are TGTGCCAGCAGTTACGGGGACACTAATCAGCCCCAGCATTTT. It codes for CASSYGDTNQPQHF.

This clone showed up just a few times. V is TRBV5-1 and J is TRBJ1-1; D unresolved. CDR1 is SGHRS and CDR2 is YFSETQ in the germline V gene. Trimming removed 4 bases from V and 4 bases from J, with 17 bases in between. The CDR3 is 15 amino acids. CDR3 sequence: CASSRDPGRTTEAFF. Here the CDR3 DNA reads TGCGCCAGCAGCCGAGATCCCGGGAGGACCACTGAAGCTTTCTTT.

The V and J genes are TRBV6-5 and TRBJ2-7; 8 nucleotides match TRBD1. The ends lost 6 bases at V and 5 bases at J; junction bases unmatched: 6. Germline-derived CDR1 and CDR2 are MNHEY and SVGAGI. The CDR3 contains 13 residues. CDR3 nucleotides: TGTGCCAGCAGACAAGGCAGGGGGCACGAGCAGTACTTC. It encodes CASRQGRGHEQYF.

The chain uses TRBV2 and TRBJ1-2; 8 nucleotides match TRBD1. Trimming removed 8 bases from V and 8 bases from J; junction bases left unmatched: 16. The CDR3 extends over 15 amino acids. Germline-derived CDR1 and CDR2 are SNHLY and FYNNEI. The DNA of the CDR3 is TGTGCCAGCGGGACTCTCGGACAGGGTATGAGCGGCTACACCTTC. Its translation: CASGTLGQGMSGYTF.

The chain joins TRBV4-1 to TRBJ1-2; TRBD1 aligns across 7 bases. CDR3 length: 15 residues. Germline CDR1 reads MGHRA; CDR2 reads YSYEKL. J lost 0 bases, V lost 5 bases, and 6 bases had no gene match. The CDR3 sequence is CASSRQGGANYGYTF. CDR3 nucleotide sequence: TGCGCCAGCAGCAGACAGGGTGGGGCTAACTATGGCTACACCTTC.

The CDR3 sequence is CASSLAGQYTDTQYF. The CDR3 DNA follows: TGTGCCAGCAGCTTAGCGGGACAATACACAGATACGCAGTATTTT. The chain couples TRBV7-6 to TRBJ2-3; D is possibly TRBD1 (6 bases). The CDR3 sequence is 15 residues long. Trimming cost V 0 bases and J 2 bases, with 9 bases left between them. Germline values: CDR1 SGHVS, CDR2 FNYEAQ.

The chain recombines TRBV7-6 with TRBJ2-7; D not resolved. The CDR3 sequence is 14 residues long. Trimming cost V 0 bases and J 3 bases, with 9 bases left between them. Germline V gene data show CDR1 as SGHVS and CDR2 as FNYEAQ. The chain's CDR3 is CASSLAIQNYEQYF. The CDR3 bases are TGTGCCAGCAGCTTAGCGATACAGAACTACGAGCAGTACTTC.

The chain carries TRBV30 and TRBJ2-1; 10 bases map to TRBD2. CDR3 size: 16 residues. Germline lookup yields CDR1 GTSNPN and CDR2 SVGIG (reference sequence). J gave up 7 bases and V 2 bases, and 11 bases lay outside the gene matches. The CDR3 region is CAWSPTLAGDPNEQFF. DNA of the CDR3: TGTGCCTGGAGTCCAACCCTAGCGGGAGACCCGAATGAGCAGTTCTTC.

CDR3 in amino acids: CSVERSNEQFF. CDR3 nucleotide sequence: TGCAGCGTTGAACGGTCAAATGAGCAGTTCTTC. This chain connects TRBV29-1 to TRBJ2-1; D is uncertain. CDR1 is SQVTM, CDR2 ANQGSEA, per germline. The V gene lost 2 bases and the J gene lost 7 bases, with 6 bases spanning the gap. This CDR3 contains 11 residues.

The chain links TRBV29-1 to TRBJ2-3, with a weak D call TRBD1 (6 bases). This CDR3 has 14 residues. The germline CDR1 and CDR2 sequences are SQVTM and ANQGSEA. V lost 8 bases and J lost 4, with 19 bases in between. The CDR3 is CSSSMGAISDTQYF. CDR3 DNA sequence: TGCAGCTCAAGCATGGGGGCCATTTCAGATACGCAGTATTTT.

The rearrangement uses TRBV19 and TRBJ2-6; a weak D match, TRBD1 (6 bases). CDR1 LNHDA and CDR2 SQIVND come from the germline V gene (reference sequence). The CDR3 has 14 amino acids. Trimming took off 8 bases at V and 2 bases at J, with 10 bases between the two ends. For the CDR3, the DNA is TGTGCCAGTCGCAACAGGGCTGGGGCCAACGTCCTGACTTTC. Amino acids: CASRNRAGANVLTF. The complete variable domain, with remaining parts taken from reference TRBV19 and TRBJ2-6, reads DGGITQSPKYLFRKEGQNVTLSCEQNLNHDAMYWYRQDPGQGLRLIYYSQIVNDFQKGDIAEGYSVSREKKESFPLTVTSAQKNPTAFYLCASRNRAGANVLTFGAGSRLTVL.

This clone was counted a few times. V is TRBV3-1 (or the pseudogene TRBV3-2) and J is TRBJ2-5; maybe TRBD2 (5 bases). Per germline, CDR1 LGHDT and CDR2 YNNKEL (reference sequence). With 2 bases removed from V and 4 bases from J, the gap between germline ends came to 8 bases. This CDR3 comprises 13 residues. The CDR3 nucleotides read TGTGCCAGCAGCCAACTAGCCGGAGAGACCCAGTACTTC. Protein product: CASSQLAGETQYF.

The chain recombines TRBV5-4 with TRBJ1-6; D is undetermined. Trimming left V 1 base short and J 5 bases short, with 10 bases between. The CDR3 has 15 amino acids. CDR1 is SGHNT and CDR2 is YYREEE in the germline V gene (reference sequence). The CDR3 region is CASSLSGSNNSPLHF. CDR3 in DNA: TGTGCCAGCAGCTTGTCGGGAAGTAATAATTCACCCCTCCACTTT.

The CDR3: CASTLTNTGELFF. CDR3 DNA sequence: TGTGCCAGCACCCTTACTAACACCGGGGAGCTGTTTTTT. The V gene is TRBV9, the J gene TRBJ2-2; D uncertain. Trimming removed 6 bases at V and 2 bases at J, with 8 bases between. Germline V CDR1 and CDR2: SGDLS, YYNGEE. The CDR3 has 13 amino acids.

The J gene is TRBJ2-7, the V gene TRBV5-1, with 8 bases fitting TRBD1. The J segment lost 3 bases and the V segment lost 2 bases, leaving 10 bases of the junction unmatched. This CDR3 spans 16 amino acids. CDR1 is SGHRS, CDR2 YFSETQ, per germline. The CDR3 bases are TGCGCCAGCAGCTTACCAGGACAGGGCGGGTACTACGAGCAGTACTTC. Protein product: CASSLPGQGGYYEQYF.

V is TRBV11-2 and J is TRBJ2-1; 11 bases line up with TRBD2. V shed 6 bases and J 9 bases; nucleotides not matched to a gene: 10. Germline V gene sequence: CDR1 SGHAT, CDR2 FQNNGV. The CDR3 is 15 amino acids. The CDR3 region is CASRNLAGGPGEQFF. As DNA, the CDR3 is TGTGCCAGCAGAAACTTAGCGGGAGGGCCGGGTGAGCAGTTCTTC.

The V and J genes are TRBV7-2 and TRBJ2-7; 10 bases match TRBD2. Trimming cost V 0 bases and J 5 bases; bases outside gene matches: 16. There are 19 residues in the CDR3. The V gene's germline CDR1 is SGHTA and CDR2 FQGNSA. This CDR3 reads CASSLATLLGSGRAHEQYF. In DNA, the CDR3 is TGTGCCAGCAGCTTAGCGACCCTTCTAGGGAGCGGGAGGGCCCACGAGCAGTACTTC. The whole variable domain, remainder taken from reference TRBV7-2 and TRBJ2-7, is GAGVSQSPSNKVTEKGKDVELRCDPISGHTALYWYRQSLGQGLEFLIYFQGNSAPDKSGLPSDRFSAERTGGSVSTLTIQRTQQEDSAVYLCASSLATLLGSGRAHEQYFGPGTRLTVT.

The chain carries TRBV27 and TRBJ2-1, with 14 bases aligning to TRBD2. CDR1 is MNHEY, CDR2 SMNVEV, per germline (reference sequence). The junction had 9 bases not matched to a gene; V was cut back by 5 bases and J by 9 bases. This CDR3 has 16 residues. Here the CDR3 reads CASSPTGLAGAGEQFF. In DNA, the CDR3 is TGTGCCAGCAGTCCTACGGGACTAGCGGGAGCCGGTGAGCAGTTCTTC.

This clone occurred a few times. This chain connects TRBV21-1 to TRBJ1-5; TRBD1 is taken as the D call from the table, unchecked against the DNA. TRBV21-1 is a recognized pseudogene. The length of the CDR3 is 16 residues. CDR3 DNA: TGTGCCAGCAGCAAAGTTGAGGACAGAATCAATCAGCCCCAGCATTTT. The encoded protein is CASSKVEDRINQPQHF.